The 21 T cell receptor beta chains below were found in one sample sequenced in a study of blood T cell repertoires in COVID-19. The repertoire was sequenced with immunoSEQ multiplex PCR; TCRdb's copy has only in-frame clones and lacks some. The sample lists around 250,000 clones, more than 70% occurring once. The sequencing input was peripheral blood. The receptors originated from a man of 80 years or more with acute or convalescent COVID-19.

The V and J genes are TRBV11-2 and TRBJ2-2, with D possibly TRBD1 on 5 matching bases. Trimming cost V 4 bases and J 5 bases, with 11 bases left between them. Germline assignment: CDR1 SGHAT and CDR2 FQNNGV. This CDR3 is built from 14 residues. The CDR3 DNA sequence: TGTGCCAGCAGCTGGGCCCAGGGTACCGGGGAGCTGTTTTTT. It translates to CASSWAQGTGELFF.

CDR3 DNA sequence: TGTGCCAGCAGTTCCCGGACAGGGGGTAATGAAAAACTGTTTTTT. It is translated as CASSSRTGGNEKLFF. The V and J genes are TRBV28 and TRBJ1-4, with 10 nucleotides matching TRBD1. CDR1 and CDR2 (germline): MDHEN, SYDVKM. The CDR3 has 15 residues. With V trimmed by 4 bases and J by 4 bases, 3 bases remained unmatched.

The V and J genes are TRBV6-5 and TRBJ1-4; 8 positions match TRBD1. The CDR3 is made up of 12 amino acids. J gave up 5 bases and V 10 bases, and 3 bases lay outside the gene matches. Germline lookup yields CDR1 MNHEY and CDR2 SVGAGI. The CDR3 here is CATRTGNEKLFF. CDR3 in DNA: TGTGCCACCAGGACAGGGAATGAAAAACTGTTTTTT.

This chain uses TRBV28 with TRBJ2-1; 8 bases map to TRBD2. The length of the CDR3 is 16 residues. V gave up 5 bases and J gave up 4 bases; unmatched junction bases: 10. Germline CDR1 and CDR2: MDHEN and SYDVKM. CDR3 bases: TGTGCCAGCAGTAGCGGGGGAAGTAGGTCTTACAATGAGCAGTTCTTC. Its translation: CASSSGGSRSYNEQFF.

The genes are TRBV28 and TRBJ1-1; 8 bases fit TRBD1. CDR3 size: 13 residues. V lost 1 base, J lost 6 bases, and 1 base stayed unmatched. Looked up from germline, CDR1 is MDHEN and CDR2 is SYDVKM. This CDR3 reads CASSLLTGAEAFF. Here the CDR3 DNA reads TGTGCCAGCAGTTTATTGACAGGGGCTGAAGCTTTCTTT.

Of note for this clone: This same CDR3 is encoded by further DNA sequences in the sample. This chain connects TRBV28 to TRBJ1-2, with D possibly TRBD1 on 5 matching bases. Trimming shortened V by 9 bases and J by 0 bases, and 11 bases separated the two germline ends. Germline V CDR1 and CDR2: MDHEN, SYDVKM. The CDR3 length is 13 residues. In nucleotides, the CDR3 is TGTGCCAGTGGGGGGGGAACTAACTATGGCTACACCTTC. Amino acid sequence: CASGGGTNYGYTF.

V gene TRBV12-3 or TRBV12-4 combines with J gene TRBJ1-5, with D uncertain. This CDR3 comprises 12 residues. V lost 6 bases and J 11 bases, leaving 14 bases between the germline ends. The CDR3 DNA reads TGTGCCAGCAGCATCAGGCCTCTATCCCAGCATTTT. It yields the protein CASSIRPLSQHF.

The V call is TRBV19, the J call TRBJ1-4; 7 bases are shared with TRBD1. This CDR3 spans 14 amino acids. Germline V gene sequence: CDR1 LNHDA, CDR2 SQIVND (reference sequence). V lost 8 bases and J lost 2; bases outside the gene matches: 5. The CDR3 loop is CASRFRGTNEKLFF. Here the CDR3 DNA reads TGTGCCAGTCGATTCAGGGGGACTAATGAAAAACTGTTTTTT.

The chain recombines TRBV24-1 with TRBJ2-1; 7 bases line up with TRBD1. The germline V gene has CDR1 KGHDR and CDR2 SFDVKD. V lost 4 bases and J lost 7; bases outside the gene matches: 12. The CDR3 spans 16 residues. The CDR3 loop reads CATSDTGTALENEQFF. In DNA, the CDR3 is TGTGCCACCAGTGACACCGGGACAGCCTTGGAAAATGAGCAGTTCTTC.

The gene calls are TRBV6-5 and TRBJ1-6; 7 bases fit TRBD1. Unmatched junction bases numbered 12, after V lost 10 bases and J lost 9 bases. The CDR3 has 14 amino acids. Germline values: CDR1 MNHEY, CDR2 SVGAGI. The CDR3 bases are TGTGCCATAATACTAGGGGGCGAGGTTTCACCCCTCCACTTT. Amino acid sequence: CAIILGGEVSPLHF.

This sequence joins TRBV6-2 or TRBV6-3 and TRBJ1-2; TRBD1 is a possible D gene (6 bases). This CDR3 is 15 amino acids long. From germline, CDR1 is MNHEY and CDR2 SVGEGT. The V gene lost 2 bases and the J gene lost 3 bases, with 13 bases spanning the gap. The CDR3 DNA follows: TGTGCCAGCAGTTACACTGATGGGGGCGACTATGGCTACACCTTC. It translates to CASSYTDGGDYGYTF.

V gene TRBV28 combines with J gene TRBJ1-2; 7 nucleotides line up with TRBD1. This CDR3 region has 12 residues. Germline CDR1 is MDHEN and CDR2 is SYDVKM. The V segment lost 6 bases and the J segment 5 bases; nucleotides outside the gene matches: 3. The CDR3 nucleotides are TGTGCCAGCAGCCAGGGGGTGTATGGCTACACCTTC. It translates to CASSQGVYGYTF.

Here the CDR3 reads CASSQSWGVATDTQYF. The CDR3 bases are TGCGCCAGCAGCCAAAGTTGGGGAGTTGCCACAGATACGCAGTATTTT. The J gene is TRBJ2-3, the V gene TRBV4-3, with a possible D match to TRBD2 (5 bases). CDR1 and CDR2 from the germline V gene are LGHNA and YSLEER. Trimming shortened V by 2 bases and J by 2 bases, and 14 bases separated the two germline ends. There are 16 residues in the CDR3.

On this clone itself: Relative to the germline gene, one junction end is altered; a read error may explain this. The chain recombines TRBV18 with TRBJ2-1; no reliable D call. This CDR3 has 15 residues. Germline lookup yields CDR1 KGHSH and CDR2 LQKENI. The CDR3 here is CASSSPNPSYNEQFF. The CDR3 DNA is TGTGCCAGCTCATCACCTAACCCGAGCTACAATGAGCAGTTCTTC. Together with reference TRBV18 and TRBJ2-1, the CDR3 gives the full variable domain: NAGVMQNPRHLVRRRGQEARLRCSPMKGHSHVYWYRQLPEEGLKFMVYLQKENIIDESGMPKERFSAEFPKEGPSILRIQQVVRGDSAAYFCASSSPNPSYNEQFFGPGTRLTVL.

The rearrangement links TRBV5-6 to TRBJ2-1; 8 bases are a match to TRBD2. This CDR3 comprises 15 residues. The germline V gene has CDR1 SGHDT and CDR2 YYEEEE. The V and J ends lost 4 bases and 8 bases, in that order; junction bases with no gene match: 11. Written as DNA, the CDR3 is TGTGCCAGCAGCCAGAAAGGTAGCGGGATCGATGAGCAGTTCTTC. This sequence encodes CASSQKGSGIDEQFF.

The rearrangement joins TRBV25-1 to TRBJ1-1; unclear D gene. V was shortened by 3 bases and J by 0 bases, with 11 bases between the two germline ends. The length of the CDR3 is 15 residues. Germline V gene data show CDR1 as MGHDK and CDR2 as SYGVNS. CDR3 nucleotide sequence: TGTGCCAGCAGTGATAACCGGGTCATGAACACTGAAGCTTTCTTT. This encodes CASSDNRVMNTEAFF.

The rearrangement links TRBV5-1 to TRBJ2-3; no definite D call. With 3 bases removed from V and 2 bases from J, the gap between germline ends came to 7 bases. CDR1 SGHRS and CDR2 YFSETQ come from the germline V gene. The CDR3 spans 13 residues. In DNA, the CDR3 is TGCGCCAGCAGCTCTCCCCCCACAGATACGCAGTATTTT. Its protein is CASSSPPTDTQYF.

The chain uses TRBV10-1 and TRBJ2-5; D is possibly TRBD2 (5 bases). The germline V gene has CDR1 WNHNN and CDR2 SYGVQD (reference sequence). CDR3 length: 12 amino acids. The CDR3 sequence is CSHGEKQETQYF. For the CDR3, the DNA is TGCTCCCATGGGGAGAAGCAAGAGACCCAGTACTTC.

The count of this clone is one. This chain links TRBV9 with TRBJ1-2; 8 nucleotides agree with TRBD1. With V trimmed by 3 bases and J by 7 bases, 11 bases remained unmatched. CDR1 and CDR2 from the germline V gene are SGDLS and YYNGEE. There are 15 residues in the CDR3. DNA for the CDR3: TGTGCCAGCAGCGCCGGGACAGGCCTTGAAGTTGGCTACACCTTC. This codes for CASSAGTGLEVGYTF.

This clone was detected only a few times. The chain recombines TRBV19 with TRBJ1-1, with unresolved D. The CDR3 loop spans 13 amino acids. In germline, CDR1 is LNHDA, CDR2 SQIVND (reference sequence). V was cut by 5 bases and J by 7 bases, with 14 bases left in between. In DNA, the CDR3 is TGTGCCAGTAGTCCCCTGAGAGGGCTTGAAGCTTTCTTT. Residues: CASSPLRGLEAFF.

V usage is TRBV6-5 and J usage is TRBJ1-3, with D possibly TRBD1 on 6 matching bases. Per the germline V gene, CDR1 is MNHEY and CDR2 is SVGAGI. The V end lost 2 bases, the J end lost 6 bases, and 14 bases lay between the germline ends. The CDR3 is 15 amino acids. The CDR3 region has the DNA TGTGCCAGCAGTTACGGTACAGGGACATCAAACACCATATATTTT. Encoded protein: CASSYGTGTSNTIYF.